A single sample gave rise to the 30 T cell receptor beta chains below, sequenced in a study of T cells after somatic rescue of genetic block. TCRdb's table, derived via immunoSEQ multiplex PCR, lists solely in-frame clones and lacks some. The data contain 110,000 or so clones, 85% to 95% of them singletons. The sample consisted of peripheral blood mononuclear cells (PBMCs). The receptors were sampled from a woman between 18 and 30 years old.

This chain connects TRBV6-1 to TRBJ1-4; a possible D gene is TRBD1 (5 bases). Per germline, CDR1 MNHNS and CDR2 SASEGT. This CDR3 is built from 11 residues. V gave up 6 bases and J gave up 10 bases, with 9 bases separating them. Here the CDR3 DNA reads TGTGCCAGCAGGGGGGAGGGAAAACTGTTTTTT. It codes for CASRGEGKLFF.

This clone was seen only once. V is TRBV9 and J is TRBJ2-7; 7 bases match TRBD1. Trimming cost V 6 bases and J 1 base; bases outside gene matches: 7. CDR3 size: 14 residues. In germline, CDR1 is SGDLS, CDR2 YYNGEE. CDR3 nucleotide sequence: TGTGCCAGCACCTTGACAGGGAATTCCTACGAGCAGTACTTC. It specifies CASTLTGNSYEQYF.

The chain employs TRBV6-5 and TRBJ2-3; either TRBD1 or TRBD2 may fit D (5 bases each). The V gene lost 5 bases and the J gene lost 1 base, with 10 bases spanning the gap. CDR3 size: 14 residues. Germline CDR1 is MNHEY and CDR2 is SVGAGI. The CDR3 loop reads CASSPPGRTDTQYF. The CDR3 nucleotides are TGTGCCAGCAGTCCCCCGGGGCGCACAGATACGCAGTATTTT.

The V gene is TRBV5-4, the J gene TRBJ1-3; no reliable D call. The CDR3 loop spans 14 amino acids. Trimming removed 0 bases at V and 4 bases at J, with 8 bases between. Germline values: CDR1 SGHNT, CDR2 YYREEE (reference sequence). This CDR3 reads CASSLAGYGNTIYF. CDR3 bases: TGTGCCAGCAGCTTGGCGGGGTACGGAAACACCATATATTTT.

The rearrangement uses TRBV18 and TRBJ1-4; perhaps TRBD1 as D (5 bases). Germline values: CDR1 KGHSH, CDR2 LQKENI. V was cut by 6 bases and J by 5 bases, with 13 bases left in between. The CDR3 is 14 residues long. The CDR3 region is CASSLLRGNEKLFF. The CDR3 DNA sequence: TGTGCCAGCTCTCTCCTCCGGGGGAATGAAAAACTGTTTTTT.

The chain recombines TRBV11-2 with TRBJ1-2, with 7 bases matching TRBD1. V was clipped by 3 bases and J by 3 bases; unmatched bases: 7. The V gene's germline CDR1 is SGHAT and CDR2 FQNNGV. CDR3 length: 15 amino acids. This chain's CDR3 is CASSLGGQTYYGYTF. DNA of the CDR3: TGTGCCAGCAGCTTGGGGGGACAGACCTACTATGGCTACACCTTC.

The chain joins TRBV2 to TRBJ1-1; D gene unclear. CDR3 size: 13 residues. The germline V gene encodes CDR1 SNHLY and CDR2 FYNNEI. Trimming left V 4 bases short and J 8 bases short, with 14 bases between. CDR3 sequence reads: CASSALRTLEAFF. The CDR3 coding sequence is TGTGCCAGCAGTGCCTTAAGGACTCTCGAAGCTTTCTTT.

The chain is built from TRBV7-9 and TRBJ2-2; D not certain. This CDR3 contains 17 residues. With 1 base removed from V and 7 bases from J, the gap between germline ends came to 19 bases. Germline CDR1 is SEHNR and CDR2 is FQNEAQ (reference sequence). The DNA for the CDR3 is TGTGCCAGCAGCTTAGGGCAAGCCACTTGGGATGACGGGGAGCTGTTTTTT. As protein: CASSLGQATWDDGELFF.

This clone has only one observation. CDR3 sequence (DNA): TGTGCCAGCTCACCACCGGGCCTTCCCTACGAGCAGTACTTC. This codes for CASSPPGLPYEQYF. The chain is built from TRBV18 and TRBJ2-7; unclear D gene. The CDR3 covers 14 residues. Deletions cut 0 bases from V and 2 bases from J, with 8 bases between. CDR1 and CDR2 (germline): KGHSH, LQKENI.

CDR3 DNA: TGTGCCAGCTCACAATCCGACAGGGGTAGCAATCAGCCCCAGCATTTT. Its protein is CASSQSDRGSNQPQHF. The chain is built from TRBV18 and TRBJ1-5; 8 bases match TRBD1. Germline loops: CDR1 KGHSH, CDR2 LQKENI. This CDR3 region has 16 residues. With 4 bases clipped from V and 0 bases from J, the junction kept 5 bases outside the gene matches.

The CDR3 DNA is TGCACCAGCAGCCAAAAACAGGGAGGAATCAATTCACCCCTCCACTTT. Protein: CTSSQKQGGINSPLHF. J is TRBJ1-6 and V is TRBV1. TRBV1 represents a pseudogene. This CDR3 is 16 amino acids long.

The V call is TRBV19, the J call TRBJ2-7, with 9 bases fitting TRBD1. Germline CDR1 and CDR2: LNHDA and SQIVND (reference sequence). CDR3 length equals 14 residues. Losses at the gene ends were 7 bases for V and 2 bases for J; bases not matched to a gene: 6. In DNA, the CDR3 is TGTGCCAGTAATCCGGGACAGGGTACCTACGAGCAGTACTTC. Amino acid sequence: CASNPGQGTYEQYF.

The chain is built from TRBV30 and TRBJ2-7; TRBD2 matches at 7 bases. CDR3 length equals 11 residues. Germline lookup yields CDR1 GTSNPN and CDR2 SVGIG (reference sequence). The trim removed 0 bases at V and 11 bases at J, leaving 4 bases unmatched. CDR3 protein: CAWSVRGEEYF. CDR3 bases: TGTGCCTGGAGTGTACGGGGGGAAGAGTACTTC.

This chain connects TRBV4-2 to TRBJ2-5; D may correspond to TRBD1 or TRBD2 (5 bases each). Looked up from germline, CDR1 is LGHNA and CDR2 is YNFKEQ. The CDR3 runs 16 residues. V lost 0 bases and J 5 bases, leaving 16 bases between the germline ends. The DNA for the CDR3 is TGTGCCAGCAGCCAAGATACAGGCGGCGAGGGGGAGACCCAGTACTTC. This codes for CASSQDTGGEGETQYF.

The CDR3 sequence is CASSVGGDNYGYTF. CDR3 DNA: TGTGCCAGCAGCGTAGGGGGAGATAACTATGGCTACACCTTC. This rearrangement joins TRBV9 to TRBJ1-2, with unresolved D. The V end lost 0 bases, the J end lost 1 base, and 7 bases lay between the germline ends. The CDR3 covers 14 residues. Germline loops: CDR1 SGDLS, CDR2 YYNGEE.

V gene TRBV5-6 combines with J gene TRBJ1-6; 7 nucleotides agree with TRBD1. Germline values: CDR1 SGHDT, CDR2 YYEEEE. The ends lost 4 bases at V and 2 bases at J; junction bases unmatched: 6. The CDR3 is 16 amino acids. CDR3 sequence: CASSLTGAAYNSPLHF. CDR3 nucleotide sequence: TGTGCCAGCAGCCTTACAGGGGCGGCCTATAATTCACCCCTCCACTTT.

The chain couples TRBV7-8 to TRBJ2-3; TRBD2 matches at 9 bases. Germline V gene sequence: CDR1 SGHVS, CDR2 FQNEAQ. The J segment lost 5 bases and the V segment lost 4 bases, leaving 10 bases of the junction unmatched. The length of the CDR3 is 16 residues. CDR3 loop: CASSYVAGVRGDTQYF. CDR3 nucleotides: TGTGCCAGCAGCTATGTAGCGGGGGTTAGGGGAGATACGCAGTATTTT.

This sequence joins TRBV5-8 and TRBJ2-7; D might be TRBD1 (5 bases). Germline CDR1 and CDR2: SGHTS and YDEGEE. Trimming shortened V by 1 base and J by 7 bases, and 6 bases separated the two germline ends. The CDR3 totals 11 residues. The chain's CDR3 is CASSLQGEQYF. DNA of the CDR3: TGTGCCAGCAGCTTGCAGGGAGAGCAGTACTTC.

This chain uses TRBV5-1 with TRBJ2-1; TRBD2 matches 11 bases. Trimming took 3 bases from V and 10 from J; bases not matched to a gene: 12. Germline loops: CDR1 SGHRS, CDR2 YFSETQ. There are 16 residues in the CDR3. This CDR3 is CASSSSPGLADLEQFF. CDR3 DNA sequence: TGCGCCAGCAGCTCATCTCCGGGACTAGCGGACCTAGAGCAGTTCTTC.

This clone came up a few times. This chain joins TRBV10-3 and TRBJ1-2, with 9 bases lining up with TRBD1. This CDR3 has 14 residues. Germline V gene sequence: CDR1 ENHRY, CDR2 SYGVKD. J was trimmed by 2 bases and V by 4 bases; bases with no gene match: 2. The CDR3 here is CAISAGTGNYGYTF. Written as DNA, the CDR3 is TGTGCCATCAGTGCCGGGACAGGGAACTATGGCTACACCTTC.

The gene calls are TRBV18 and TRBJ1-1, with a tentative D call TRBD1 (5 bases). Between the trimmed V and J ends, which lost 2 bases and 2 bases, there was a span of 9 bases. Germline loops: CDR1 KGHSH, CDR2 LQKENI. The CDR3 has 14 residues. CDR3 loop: CASSPAGSNTEAFF. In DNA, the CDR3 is TGTGCCAGCTCACCAGCAGGGTCAAACACTGAAGCTTTCTTT.

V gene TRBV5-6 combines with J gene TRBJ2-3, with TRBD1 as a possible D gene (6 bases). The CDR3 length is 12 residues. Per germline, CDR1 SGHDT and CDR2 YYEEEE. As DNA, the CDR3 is TGTAGAGCTCCGGGACAATGGGATACGCAGTATTTT. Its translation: CRAPGQWDTQYF. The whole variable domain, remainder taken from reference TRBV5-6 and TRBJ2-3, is DAGVTQSPTHLIKTRGQQVTLRCSPKSGHDTVSWYQQALGQGPQFIFQYYEEEERQRGNFPDRFSGHQFPNYSSELNVNALLLGDSALYLCRAPGQWDTQYFGPGTRLTVL.

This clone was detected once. CDR3 protein: CASSLDRVGGELFF. The CDR3 nucleotides read TGTGCCAGCAGCTTGGACAGGGTGGGCGGGGAGCTGTTTTTT. The chain links TRBV7-3 to TRBJ2-2; TRBD1 aligns across 8 bases. The germline gives CDR1 SGHTA, CDR2 FQGTGA. V dropped 3 bases and J dropped 7; count of bases not matched to a gene: 4. This CDR3 is built from 14 residues.

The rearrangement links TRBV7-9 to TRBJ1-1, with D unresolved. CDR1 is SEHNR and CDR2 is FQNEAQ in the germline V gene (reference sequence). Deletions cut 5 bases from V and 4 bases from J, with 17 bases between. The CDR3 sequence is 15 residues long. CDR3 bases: TGTGCCAGCAGCCTTCCCGGGTGGTCGGGCACTGAAGCTTTCTTT. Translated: CASSLPGWSGTEAFF.

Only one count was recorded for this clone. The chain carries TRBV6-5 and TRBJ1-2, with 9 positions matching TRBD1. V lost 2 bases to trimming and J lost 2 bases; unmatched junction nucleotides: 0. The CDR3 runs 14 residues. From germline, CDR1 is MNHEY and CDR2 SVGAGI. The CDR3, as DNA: TGTGCCAGCAGTTACGGACAGGGGAACTATGGCTACACCTTC. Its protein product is CASSYGQGNYGYTF.

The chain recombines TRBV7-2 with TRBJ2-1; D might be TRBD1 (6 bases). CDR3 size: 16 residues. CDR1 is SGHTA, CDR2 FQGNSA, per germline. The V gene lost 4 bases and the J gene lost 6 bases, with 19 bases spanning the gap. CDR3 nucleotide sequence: TGTGCCAGCAGCTGGGAAGGGGGAAACAACTTCAATGAGCAGTTCTTC. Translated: CASSWEGGNNFNEQFF.

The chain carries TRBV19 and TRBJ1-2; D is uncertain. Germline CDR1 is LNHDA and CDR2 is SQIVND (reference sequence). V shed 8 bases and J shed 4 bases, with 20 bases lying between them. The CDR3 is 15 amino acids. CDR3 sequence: CASRRSMDASYGYTF. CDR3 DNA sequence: TGTGCCAGTCGTAGGTCGATGGACGCAAGCTATGGCTACACCTTC.

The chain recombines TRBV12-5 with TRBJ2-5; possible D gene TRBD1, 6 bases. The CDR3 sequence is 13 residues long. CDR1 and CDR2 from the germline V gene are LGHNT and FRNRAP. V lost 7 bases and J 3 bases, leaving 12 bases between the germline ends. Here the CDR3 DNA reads TGTGCTAGTGTTGACTCAGGGGAAGAGACCCAGTACTTC. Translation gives CASVDSGEETQYF.

CDR3 nucleotides: TGCGCCAGCAGCCGGGATCTCGGAGGGACCGGGGAGCTGTTTTTT. The encoded protein is CASSRDLGGTGELFF. This chain connects TRBV5-1 to TRBJ2-2, with D perhaps matching TRBD2 (6 bases). The CDR3 is made up of 15 amino acids. In germline, CDR1 is SGHRS, CDR2 YFSETQ. Deletions cut 4 bases from V and 5 bases from J, with 15 bases between.

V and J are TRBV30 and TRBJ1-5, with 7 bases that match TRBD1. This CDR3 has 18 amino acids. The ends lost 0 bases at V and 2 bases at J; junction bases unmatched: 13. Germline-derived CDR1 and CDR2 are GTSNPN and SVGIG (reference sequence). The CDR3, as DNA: TGTGCCTGGAGTGTAAGCCAGGGGGGGGCCCTTGGCAATCAGCCCCAGCATTTT. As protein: CAWSVSQGGALGNQPQHF.